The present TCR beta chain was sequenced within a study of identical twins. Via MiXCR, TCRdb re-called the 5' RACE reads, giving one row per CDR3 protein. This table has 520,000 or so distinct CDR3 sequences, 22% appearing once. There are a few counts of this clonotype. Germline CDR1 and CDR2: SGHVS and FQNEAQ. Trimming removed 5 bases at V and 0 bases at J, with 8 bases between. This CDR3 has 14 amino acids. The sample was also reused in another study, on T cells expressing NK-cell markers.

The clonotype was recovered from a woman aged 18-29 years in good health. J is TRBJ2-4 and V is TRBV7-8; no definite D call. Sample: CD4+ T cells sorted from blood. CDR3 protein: CASSPFIAKNIQYF. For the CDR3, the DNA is TGTGCCAGCAGCCCCTTCATAGCCAAAAACATTCAGTACTTC.